Listed below are T cell receptor beta chains from one sample, sequenced in a study of cytomegalovirus exposure and HLA in healthy donors. TCRdb's table, derived via immunoSEQ multiplex PCR, lists solely in-frame clones and lacks some. The table has fewer than 250,000 clones, roughly 80% seen once; the top ten hold about 3%. Sequenced sample: PBMCs. The receptors stem from a man aged 25 to 40 in good health and CMV-seronegative. The CDR3 runs from the conserved cysteine through the conserved F or W. D genes are given only for firm matches. Clone sizes are given selectively: once, few, many, or a class where the clone is expanded.

J: TRBJ2-7; V: TRBV11-2; D: -; size: -; DNA: TGTGCCAGCAGCTTAGGAGGAAGTCCCTCCTACGAGCAGTACTTC; CDR3: CASSLGGSPSYEQYF
J: TRBJ2-3; V: TRBV18; D: TRBD1; size: -; DNA: TGTGCCAGCTCAGCGCAAAGGACAGGGCGAGGGGCAGATACGCAGTATTTT; CDR3: CASSAQRTGRGADTQYF
J: TRBJ2-4; V: TRBV28; D: TRBD1; size: -; DNA: TGTGCCAGCAGTTTAGGGACAGGGAAAAACATTCAGTACTTC; CDR3: CASSLGTGKNIQYF
J: TRBJ2-7; V: TRBV27; D: -; size: -; DNA: TGTGCCAGCTCCCGACAGGCATCCTCCTACGAGCAGTACTTC; CDR3: CASSRQASSYEQYF
J: TRBJ2-5; V: TRBV28; D: TRBD2; size: once; DNA: TGTGCCAGCAGGTCAGGGCGGCTAGCGGGGGAGGTATCGACACAAGAGACCCAGTACTTC; CDR3: CASRSGRLAGEVSTQETQYF
J: TRBJ1-1; V: TRBV2; D: -; size: -; DNA: TGTGCCGTACAAGAGGGAATGAACACTGAAGCTTTCTTT; CDR3: CAVQEGMNTEAFF
J: TRBJ1-1; V: TRBV18; D: -; size: -; DNA: TGTGCCAGCTCCACGGACAGAATGAACACTGAAGCTTTCTTT; CDR3: CASSTDRMNTEAFF
J: TRBJ2-7; V: TRBV4-2; D: TRBD1; size: -; DNA: TGTGCCAGCAGCCCAGGGCGGGGGACAGGGGGTGTATCGGCGCAGTACTTC; CDR3: CASSPGRGTGGVSAQYF
J: TRBJ2-7; V: TRBV27; D: TRBD1; size: -; DNA: TGTGCCAGCCGGCCTGGGACAGTCTCCTACGAGCAGTACTTC; CDR3: CASRPGTVSYEQYF
J: TRBJ2-5; V: TRBV18; D: -; size: -; DNA: TGTGCCAGCTCACCTGGGCAGGGTCGCGAGACCCAGTACTTC; CDR3: CASSPGQGRETQYF
J: TRBJ2-7; V: TRBV5-5; D: TRBD1; size: -; DNA: TGTGCCAGCAGCTTTCCGGGACAGGGATCCTACGAGCAGTACTTC; CDR3: CASSFPGQGSYEQYF